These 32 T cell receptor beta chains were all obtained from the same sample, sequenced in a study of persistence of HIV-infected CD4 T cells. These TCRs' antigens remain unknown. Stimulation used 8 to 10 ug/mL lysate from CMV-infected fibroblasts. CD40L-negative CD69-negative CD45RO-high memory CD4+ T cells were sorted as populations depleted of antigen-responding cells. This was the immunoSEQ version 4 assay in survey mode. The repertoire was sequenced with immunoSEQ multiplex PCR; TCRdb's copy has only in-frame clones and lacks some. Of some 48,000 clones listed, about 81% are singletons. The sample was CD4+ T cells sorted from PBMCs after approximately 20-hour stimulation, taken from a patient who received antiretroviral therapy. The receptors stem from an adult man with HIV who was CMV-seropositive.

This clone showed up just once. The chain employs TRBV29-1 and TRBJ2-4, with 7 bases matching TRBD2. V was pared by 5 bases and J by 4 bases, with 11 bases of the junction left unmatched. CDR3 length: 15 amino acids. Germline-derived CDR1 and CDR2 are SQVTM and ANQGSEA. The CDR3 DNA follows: TGCAGCGTTATCAGTCCTAGCGGTTCTAAAAACATTCAGTACTTC. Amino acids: CSVISPSGSKNIQYF.

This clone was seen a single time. The DNA for the CDR3 is TGCGCCAGCAGCCCTGGACAGGGGAATCAGCCCCAGCATTTT. This translates into CASSPGQGNQPQHF. The genes are TRBV5-1 and TRBJ1-5, with TRBD1 identical over 9 bases. Trimming removed 4 bases from V and 4 bases from J; junction bases left unmatched: 3. CDR1 and CDR2 from the germline V gene are SGHRS and YFSETQ. This CDR3 region has 14 residues.

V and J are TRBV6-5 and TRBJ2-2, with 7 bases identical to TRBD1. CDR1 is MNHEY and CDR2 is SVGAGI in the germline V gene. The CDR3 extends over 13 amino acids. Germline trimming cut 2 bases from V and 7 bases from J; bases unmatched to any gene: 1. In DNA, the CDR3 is TGTGCCAGCAGTTACAGGGGGCTCGGGGAGCTGTTTTTT. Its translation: CASSYRGLGELFF.

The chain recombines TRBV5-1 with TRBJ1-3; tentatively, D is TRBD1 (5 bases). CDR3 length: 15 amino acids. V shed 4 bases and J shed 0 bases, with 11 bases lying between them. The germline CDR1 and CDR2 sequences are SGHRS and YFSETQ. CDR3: CASSPFDSSGNTIYF. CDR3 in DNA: TGCGCCAGCAGCCCCTTTGACAGCTCTGGAAACACCATATATTTT.

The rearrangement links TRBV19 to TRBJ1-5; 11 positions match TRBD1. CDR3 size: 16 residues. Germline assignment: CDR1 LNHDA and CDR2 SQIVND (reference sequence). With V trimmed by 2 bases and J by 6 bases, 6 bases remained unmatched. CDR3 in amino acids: CASSIQGTGGTQPQHF. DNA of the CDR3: TGTGCCAGTAGTATACAAGGGACAGGGGGTACTCAGCCCCAGCATTTT.

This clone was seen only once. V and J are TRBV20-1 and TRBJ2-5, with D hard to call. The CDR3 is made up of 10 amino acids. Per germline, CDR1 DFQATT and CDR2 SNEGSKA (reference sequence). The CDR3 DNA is TGCAGCGGGTGGGGAGAGACCCAGTACTTC. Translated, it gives CSGWGETQYF.

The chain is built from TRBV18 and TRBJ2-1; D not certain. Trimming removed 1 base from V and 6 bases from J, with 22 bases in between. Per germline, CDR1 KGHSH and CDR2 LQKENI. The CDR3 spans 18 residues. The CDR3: CASSPLTWAVGSRNEQFF. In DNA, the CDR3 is TGTGCCAGCTCACCACTTACATGGGCGGTAGGGTCACGCAATGAGCAGTTCTTC. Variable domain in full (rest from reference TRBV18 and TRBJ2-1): NAGVMQNPRHLVRRRGQEARLRCSPMKGHSHVYWYRQLPEEGLKFMVYLQKENIIDESGMPKERFSAEFPKEGPSILRIQQVVRGDSAAYFCASSPLTWAVGSRNEQFFGPGTRLTVL.

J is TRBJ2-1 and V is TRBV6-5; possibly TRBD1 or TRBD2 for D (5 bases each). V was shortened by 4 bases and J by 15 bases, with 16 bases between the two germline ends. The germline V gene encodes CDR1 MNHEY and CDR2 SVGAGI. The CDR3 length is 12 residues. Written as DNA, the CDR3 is TGTGCCAGCAGTTTACGGGGCAGGGACCCGTTCTTC. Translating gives CASSLRGRDPFF.

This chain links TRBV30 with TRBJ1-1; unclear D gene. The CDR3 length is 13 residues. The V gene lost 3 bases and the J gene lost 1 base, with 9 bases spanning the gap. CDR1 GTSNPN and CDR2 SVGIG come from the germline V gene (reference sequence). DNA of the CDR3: TGTGCCTGGAGATCTCAGAAGAACACTGAAGCTTTCTTT. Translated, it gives CAWRSQKNTEAFF.

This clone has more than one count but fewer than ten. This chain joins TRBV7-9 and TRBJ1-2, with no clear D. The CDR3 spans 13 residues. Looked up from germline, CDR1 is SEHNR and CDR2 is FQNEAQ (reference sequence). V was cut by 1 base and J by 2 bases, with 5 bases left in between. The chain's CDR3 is CASSLVENYGYTF. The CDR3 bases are TGTGCCAGCAGCTTAGTCGAGAACTATGGCTACACCTTC.

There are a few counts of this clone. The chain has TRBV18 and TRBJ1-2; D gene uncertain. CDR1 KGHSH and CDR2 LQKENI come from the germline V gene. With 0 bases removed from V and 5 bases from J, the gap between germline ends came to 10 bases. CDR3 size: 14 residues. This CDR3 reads CASSPPLKDYGYTF. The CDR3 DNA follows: TGTGCCAGCTCACCACCGTTAAAGGATTATGGCTACACCTTC.

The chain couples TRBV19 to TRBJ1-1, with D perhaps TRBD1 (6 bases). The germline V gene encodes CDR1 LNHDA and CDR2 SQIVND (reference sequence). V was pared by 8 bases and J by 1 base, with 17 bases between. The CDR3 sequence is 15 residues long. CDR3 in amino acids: CASFSGGRKNTEAFF. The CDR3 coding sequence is TGTGCCAGTTTTTCGGGGGGCAGAAAGAACACTGAAGCTTTCTTT.

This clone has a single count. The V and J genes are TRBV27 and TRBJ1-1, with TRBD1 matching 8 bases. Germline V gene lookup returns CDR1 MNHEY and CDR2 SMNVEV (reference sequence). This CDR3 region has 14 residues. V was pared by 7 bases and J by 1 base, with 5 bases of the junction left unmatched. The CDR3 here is CASNRQGSNTEAFF. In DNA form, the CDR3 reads TGTGCCAGCAACCGACAGGGGTCGAACACTGAAGCTTTCTTT.

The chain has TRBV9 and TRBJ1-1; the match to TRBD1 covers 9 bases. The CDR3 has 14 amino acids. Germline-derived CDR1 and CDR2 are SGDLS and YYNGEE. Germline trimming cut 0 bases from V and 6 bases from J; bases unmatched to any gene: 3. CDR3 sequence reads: CASSVATGGAEAFF. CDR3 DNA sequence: TGTGCCAGCAGCGTAGCGACAGGGGGAGCTGAAGCTTTCTTT.

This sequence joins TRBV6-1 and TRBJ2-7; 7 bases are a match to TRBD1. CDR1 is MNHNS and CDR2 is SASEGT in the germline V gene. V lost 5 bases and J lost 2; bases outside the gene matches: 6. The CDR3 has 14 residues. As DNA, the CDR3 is TGTGCCAGCAGTTTTGGGACAGTCACCTACGAGCAGTACTTC. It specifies CASSFGTVTYEQYF.

CDR3 nucleotide sequence: TGTGCCTGGAGTGTATCTGTAGATTCACCCCTCCACTTT. This encodes CAWSVSVDSPLHF. The chain combines TRBV30 with TRBJ1-6; the D is unclear. V shed 0 bases and J shed 8 bases, with 8 bases lying between them. This CDR3 comprises 13 residues. From germline, CDR1 is GTSNPN and CDR2 SVGIG (reference sequence).

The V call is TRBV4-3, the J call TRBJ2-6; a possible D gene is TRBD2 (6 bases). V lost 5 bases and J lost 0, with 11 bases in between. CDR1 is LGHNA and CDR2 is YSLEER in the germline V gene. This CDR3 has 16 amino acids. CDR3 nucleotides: TGCGCCAGCAGCTCGGGACTTGTCTCTGGGGCCAACGTCCTGACTTTC. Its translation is CASSSGLVSGANVLTF.

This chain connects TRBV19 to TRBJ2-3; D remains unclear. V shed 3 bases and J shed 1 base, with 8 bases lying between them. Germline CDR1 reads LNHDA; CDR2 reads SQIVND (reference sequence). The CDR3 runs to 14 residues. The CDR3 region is CASSMVRGTDTQYF. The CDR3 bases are TGTGCCAGTAGTATGGTCCGGGGCACAGATACGCAGTATTTT.

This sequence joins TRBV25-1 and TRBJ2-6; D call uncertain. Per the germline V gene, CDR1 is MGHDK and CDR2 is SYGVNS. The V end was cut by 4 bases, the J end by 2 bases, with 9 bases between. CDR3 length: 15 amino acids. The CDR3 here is CASSAFNTGANVLTF. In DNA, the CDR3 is TGTGCCAGCAGTGCCTTTAACACTGGGGCCAACGTCCTGACTTTC.

The CDR3: CASSWDIGRGTGELFF. The CDR3 coding sequence is TGTGCCAGCAGTTGGGATATCGGGAGGGGCACCGGGGAGCTGTTTTTT. This sequence joins TRBV6-2 or TRBV6-3 and TRBJ2-2; 8 bases fit TRBD2. Trimming cost V 4 bases and J 4 bases; bases outside gene matches: 8. Germline V gives CDR1 MNHEY, CDR2 SVGEGT. The length of the CDR3 is 16 residues.

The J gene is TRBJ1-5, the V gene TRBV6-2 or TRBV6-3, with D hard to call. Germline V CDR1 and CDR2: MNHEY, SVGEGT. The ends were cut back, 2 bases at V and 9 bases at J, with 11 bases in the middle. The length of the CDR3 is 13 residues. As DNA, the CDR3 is TGTGCCAGCAGTTACGGCATTTCTCCGCCCCAGCATTTT. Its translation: CASSYGISPPQHF.

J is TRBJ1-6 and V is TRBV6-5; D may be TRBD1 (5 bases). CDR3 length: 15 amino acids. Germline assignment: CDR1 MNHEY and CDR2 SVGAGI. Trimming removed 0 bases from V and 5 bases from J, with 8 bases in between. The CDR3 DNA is TGTGCCAGCAGTTACTCCCGGACAAATAATTCACCCCTCCACTTT. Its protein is CASSYSRTNNSPLHF.

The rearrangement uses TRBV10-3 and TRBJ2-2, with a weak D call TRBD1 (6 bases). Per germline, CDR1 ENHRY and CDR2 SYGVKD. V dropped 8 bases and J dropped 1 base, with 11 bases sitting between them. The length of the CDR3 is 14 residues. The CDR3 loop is CAISRDKNTGELFF. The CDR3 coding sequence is TGTGCCATCTCCAGGGACAAGAACACCGGGGAGCTGTTTTTT.

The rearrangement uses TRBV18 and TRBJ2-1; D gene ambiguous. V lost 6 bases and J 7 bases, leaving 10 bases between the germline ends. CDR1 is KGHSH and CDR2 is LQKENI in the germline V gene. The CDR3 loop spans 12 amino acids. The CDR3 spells CASSLLENEQFF. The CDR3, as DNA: TGTGCCAGCTCTCTCCTCGAGAATGAGCAGTTCTTC.

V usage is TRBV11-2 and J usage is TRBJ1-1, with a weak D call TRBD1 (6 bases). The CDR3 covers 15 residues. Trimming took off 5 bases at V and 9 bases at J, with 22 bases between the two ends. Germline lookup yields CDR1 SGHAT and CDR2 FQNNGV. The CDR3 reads CASSLRPGAASQAFF. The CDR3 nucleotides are TGTGCCAGCAGCCTTCGTCCAGGGGCCGCTTCTCAAGCTTTCTTT.

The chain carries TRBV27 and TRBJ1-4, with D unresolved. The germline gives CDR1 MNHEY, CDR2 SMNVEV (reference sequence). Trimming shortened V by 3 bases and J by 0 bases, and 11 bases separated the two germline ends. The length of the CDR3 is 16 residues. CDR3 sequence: CASSLRLGTTNEKLFF. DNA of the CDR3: TGTGCCAGCAGTTTGCGCTTAGGGACAACTAATGAAAAACTGTTTTTT.

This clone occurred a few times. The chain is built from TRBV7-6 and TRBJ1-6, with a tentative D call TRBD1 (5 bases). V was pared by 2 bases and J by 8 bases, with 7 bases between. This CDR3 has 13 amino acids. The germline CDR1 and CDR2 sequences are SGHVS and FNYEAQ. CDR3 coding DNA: TGTGCCAGCAGCTTATCGGGGGATTCACCCCTCCACTTT. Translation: CASSLSGDSPLHF.

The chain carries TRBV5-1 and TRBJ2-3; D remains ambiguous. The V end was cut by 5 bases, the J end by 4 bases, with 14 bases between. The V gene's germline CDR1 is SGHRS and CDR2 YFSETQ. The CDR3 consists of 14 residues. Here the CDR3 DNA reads TGCGCCAGCAGGCAGGATCTGTTTTCAGATACGCAGTATTTT. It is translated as CASRQDLFSDTQYF.

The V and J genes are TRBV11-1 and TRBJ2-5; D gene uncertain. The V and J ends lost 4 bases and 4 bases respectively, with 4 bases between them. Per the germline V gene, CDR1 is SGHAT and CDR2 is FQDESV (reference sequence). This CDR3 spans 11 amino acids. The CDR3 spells CASSSLETQYF. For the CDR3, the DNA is TGTGCCAGCAGCTCCCTAGAGACCCAGTACTTC.

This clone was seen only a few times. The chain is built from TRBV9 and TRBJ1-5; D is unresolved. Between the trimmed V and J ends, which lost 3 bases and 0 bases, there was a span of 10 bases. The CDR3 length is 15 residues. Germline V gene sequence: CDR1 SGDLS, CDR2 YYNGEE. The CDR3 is CASSATVSSNQPQHF. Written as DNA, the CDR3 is TGTGCCAGCAGCGCCACAGTTTCTAGCAATCAGCCCCAGCATTTT.

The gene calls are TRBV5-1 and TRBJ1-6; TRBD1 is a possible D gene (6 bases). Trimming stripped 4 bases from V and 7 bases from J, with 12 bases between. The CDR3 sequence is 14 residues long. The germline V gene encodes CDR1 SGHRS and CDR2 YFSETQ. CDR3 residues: CASSQRQVNSPLHF. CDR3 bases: TGCGCCAGCAGCCAACGACAGGTCAATTCACCCCTCCACTTT.

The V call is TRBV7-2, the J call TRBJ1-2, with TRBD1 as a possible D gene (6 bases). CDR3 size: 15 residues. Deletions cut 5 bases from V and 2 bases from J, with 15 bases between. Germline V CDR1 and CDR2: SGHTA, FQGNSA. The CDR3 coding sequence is TGTGCCAGCAGCCCTCGCAGGACAGACAACTATGGCTACACCTTC. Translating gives CASSPRRTDNYGYTF.